This T cell receptor (beta chain) was identified in a study of CD8 T cells in ankylosing spondylitis. General study results and limits: According to the report, clones linked to the disease were significantly enriched in matched synovial fluid samples taken from ankylosing spondylitis patients. A subset of motif variants has previously been described in the synovial fluid and blood of reactive arthritis. Ankylosing spondylitis blood seemed to carry a telltale TCR beta motif made of fewer than ten highly homologous variants.

Between the trimmed V and J ends, which lost 6 bases and 4 bases, there was a span of 16 bases. The CDR3 length is 15 residues. The germline CDR1 and CDR2 sequences are MNHEY and SMNVEV (reference sequence). This clonotype was detected only a few times. Its antigen remains unidentified. Quantitative 5'-RACE with molecular barcodes was used to make the TCR beta libraries. TCRdb re-called the 5' RACE reads through MiXCR, storing one row per CDR3 protein. The sample contains some 300,000 distinct CDR3 sequences, less than 25% of which appear only once. Sequenced: blood, either unsorted or a sorted T cell fraction (not recorded which). This TCR was recovered from a female donor with ankylosing spondylitis or in good health (not recorded which). V is TRBV27 and J is TRBJ2-1; a possible D gene is TRBD1 (5 bases). Here the CDR3 reads CASRQSGGAYNEQFF. Here the CDR3 DNA reads TGTGCCAGCAGACAATCTGGTGGGGCTTACAATGAGCAGTTCTTC.